This TCR beta chain originates from a study of Ad26.COV2.S vaccination and SARS-CoV-2 variants. This clone was detected once. Trimming cost V 7 bases and J 4 bases, with 19 bases left between them. The CDR3 has 15 residues. Germline CDR1 and CDR2: SNHLY and FYNNEI. The protocol was immunoSEQ multiplex PCR, while the TCRdb copy is restricted to in-frame clones and leaves out a portion. Altogether 300,000 to 450,000 clones are present, about 92% being singletons, with the ten largest covering about 3.9%. The chain carries TRBV2 and TRBJ1-2; possibly TRBD1 for D (6 bases). The source is a human donor who had recovered from COVID-19. The input for sequencing was peripheral blood, taken after recovery from COVID-19. CDR3 loop: CASKERQGFGYGYTF. The CDR3 nucleotides read TGTGCCAGCAAAGAGAGGCAGGGGTTTGGCTATGGCTACACCTTC.